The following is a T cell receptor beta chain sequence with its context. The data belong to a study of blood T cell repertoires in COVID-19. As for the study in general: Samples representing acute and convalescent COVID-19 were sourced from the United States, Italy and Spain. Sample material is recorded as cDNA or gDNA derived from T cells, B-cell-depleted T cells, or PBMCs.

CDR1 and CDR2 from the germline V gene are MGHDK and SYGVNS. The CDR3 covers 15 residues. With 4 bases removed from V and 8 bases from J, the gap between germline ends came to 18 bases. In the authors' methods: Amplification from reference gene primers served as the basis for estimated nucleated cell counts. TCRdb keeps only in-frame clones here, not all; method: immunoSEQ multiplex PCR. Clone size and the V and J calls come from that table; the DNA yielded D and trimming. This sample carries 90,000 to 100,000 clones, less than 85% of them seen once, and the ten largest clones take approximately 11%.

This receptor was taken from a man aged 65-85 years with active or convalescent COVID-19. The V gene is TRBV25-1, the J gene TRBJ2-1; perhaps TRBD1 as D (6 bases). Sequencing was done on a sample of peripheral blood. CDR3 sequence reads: CASSGTQGKRDEQFF. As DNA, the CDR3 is TGTGCCAGCAGTGGGACCCAGGGGAAAAGGGATGAGCAGTTCTTC. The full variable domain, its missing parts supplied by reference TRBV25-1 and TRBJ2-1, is EADIYQTPRYLVIGTGKKITLECSQTMGHDKMYWYQQDPGMELHLIHYSYGVNSTEKGDLSSESTVSRIRTEHFPLTLESARPSHTSQYLCASSGTQGKRDEQFFGPGTRLTVL.